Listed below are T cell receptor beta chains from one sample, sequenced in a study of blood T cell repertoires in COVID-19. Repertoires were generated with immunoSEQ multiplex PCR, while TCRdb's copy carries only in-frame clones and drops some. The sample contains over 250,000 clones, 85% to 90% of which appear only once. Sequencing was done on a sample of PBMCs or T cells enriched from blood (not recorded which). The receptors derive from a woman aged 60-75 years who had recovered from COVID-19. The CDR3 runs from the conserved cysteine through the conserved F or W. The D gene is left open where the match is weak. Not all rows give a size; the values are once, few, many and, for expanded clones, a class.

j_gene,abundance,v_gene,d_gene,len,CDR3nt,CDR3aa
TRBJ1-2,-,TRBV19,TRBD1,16,TGTGCCAGTAGTATAGGTGGGAGTCAGGGGGGCTATGGCTACACCTTC,CASSIGGSQGGYGYTF
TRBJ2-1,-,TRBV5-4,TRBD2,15,TGTGCCAGCAGTCCGGGACTAGCGGGGAACAATGAGCAGTTCTTC,CASSPGLAGNNEQFF
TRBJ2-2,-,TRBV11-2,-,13,TGTGCCAGCAGCCGCATCGGGACCGGGGAGCTGTTTTTT,CASSRIGTGELFF
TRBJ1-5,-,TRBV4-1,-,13,TGCGCCAGCAGCCAAGGTGCGTCAGGGCCCCAGCATTTT,CASSQGASGPQHF
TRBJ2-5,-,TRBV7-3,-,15,TGTGCCAGCAGCTTAATGGGGGGAGTCCAAGAGACCCAGTACTTC,CASSLMGGVQETQYF
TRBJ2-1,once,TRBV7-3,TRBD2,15,TGTGCCAGCAGCATCACTAGCGGGGGGTACAATGAGCAGTTCTTC,CASSITSGGYNEQFF
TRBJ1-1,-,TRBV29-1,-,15,TGCAGCGTTGAAGACTTTCAGGGGATTGACACTGAAGCTTTCTTT,CSVEDFQGIDTEAFF
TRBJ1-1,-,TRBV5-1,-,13,TGCGCCAGCAGCTTAGGGGGGAACACTGAAGCTTTCTTT,CASSLGGNTEAFF
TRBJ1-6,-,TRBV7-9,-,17,TGTGCCAGCAGCGGAGAGGGGGGGAGCTCCTATAATTCACCCCTCCACTTT,CASSGEGGSSYNSPLHF
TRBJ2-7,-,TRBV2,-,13,TGTGCCAGCAACCATGACATGAACTACGAGCAGTACTTC,CASNHDMNYEQYF
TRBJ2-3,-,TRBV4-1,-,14,TGCGCCAGCACGCAGGGGTCCTCCACAGATACGCAGTATTTT,CASTQGSSTDTQYF
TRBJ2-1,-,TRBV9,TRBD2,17,TGTGCCAGCAGCGCCCATAATAGCGGGCAATATAGGGATGAGCAGTTCTTC,CASSAHNSGQYRDEQFF
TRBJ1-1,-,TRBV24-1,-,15,TGTGCCACCAGTGATTCCGACAAGGGGATTACTGAAGCTTTCTTT,CATSDSDKGITEAFF
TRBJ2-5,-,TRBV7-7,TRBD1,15,TGTGCTAGCAGCTTAGGGGACAGGGGTTGGGAGACCCAGTACTTC,CASSLGDRGWETQYF
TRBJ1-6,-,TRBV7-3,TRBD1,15,TGTGCCAGCAGCTTATTGGGACAGGGTAAATCACCCCTCCACTTT,CASSLLGQGKSPLHF
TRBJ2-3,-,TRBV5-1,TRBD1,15,TGCGCCAGCAGCCTTCCGACAGGGCGGACAGATACGCAGTATTTT,CASSLPTGRTDTQYF
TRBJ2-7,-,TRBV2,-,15,TGTGCCAGCAGTGCTGACAGGGCGCGGGGTTACGAGCAGTACTTC,CASSADRARGYEQYF
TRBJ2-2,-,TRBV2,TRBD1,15,TGTGCCAGCACGACAGGGCGAGTTCGGACCGGGGAGCTGTTTTTT,CASTTGRVRTGELFF
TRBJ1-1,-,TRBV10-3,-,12,TGTGCCACCGGGGGGATTGGCACTGAAGCTTTCTTT,CATGGIGTEAFF
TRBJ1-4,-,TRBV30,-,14,TGTGCCTGGAGTAACAACAGGGTTGAGGAAAAACTGTTTTTT,CAWSNNRVEEKLFF
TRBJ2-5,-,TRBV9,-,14,TGTGCCAGCAGCCTATCAGGGGTCGGGGAGACCCAGTACTTC,CASSLSGVGETQYF
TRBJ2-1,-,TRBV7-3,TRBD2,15,TGTGCCAGCAGCCCATTAGCGGGAGGGGGTAGTGAGCAGTTCTTC,CASSPLAGGGSEQFF
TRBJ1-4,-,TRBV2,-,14,TGTGCCAGCAGTGGTACTGCAACTAATGAAAAACTGTTTTTT,CASSGTATNEKLFF
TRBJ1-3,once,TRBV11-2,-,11,TGTGCCAGCAGCTCAGGGAACACCATATATTTT,CASSSGNTIYF
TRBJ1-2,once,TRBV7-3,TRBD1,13,TGTGCCAGCAGCTCCGACAGGGGACATGGCTACACCTTC,CASSSDRGHGYTF
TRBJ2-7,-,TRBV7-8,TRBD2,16,TGTGCCAGCAGCTTATCTGGTAGCGGGAGAATCTACGAGCAGTACTTC,CASSLSGSGRIYEQYF
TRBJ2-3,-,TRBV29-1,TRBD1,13,TGCAGCGTTGGAGGACAGGGGATGGAAACGCAGTATTTT,CSVGGQGMETQYF
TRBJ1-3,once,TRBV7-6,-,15,TGTGCCAGCAGCTTAGGGGGCGCGCTGGGAAACACCATATATTTT,CASSLGGALGNTIYF
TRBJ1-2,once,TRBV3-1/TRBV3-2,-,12,TGTGCCAGCAGCCAACGCGACTATGGCTACACCTTC,CASSQRDYGYTF
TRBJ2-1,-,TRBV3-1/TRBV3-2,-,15,TGTGCCAGCAGCCAAGTTGTTGGGGGGAACAATGAGCAGTTCTTC,CASSQVVGGNNEQFF
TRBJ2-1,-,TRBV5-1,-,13,TGCGCCAGCAGCTCTGGACTGAACAATGAGCAGTTCTTC,CASSSGLNNEQFF
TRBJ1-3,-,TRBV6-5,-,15,TGTGCCAGCAGGCCGGGGGGTCCCGTAGGAAACACCATATATTTT,CASRPGGPVGNTIYF
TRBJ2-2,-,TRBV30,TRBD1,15,TGTGCCTGCCTAAACAGGGGGCGGAGGACCGGGGAGCTGTTTTTT,CACLNRGRRTGELFF
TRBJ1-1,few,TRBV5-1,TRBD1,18,TGCGCCAGCAGCCATCCCCCCGGGACAGGGGAGGGTACCGGTGAAGCTTTCTTT,CASSHPPGTGEGTGEAFF
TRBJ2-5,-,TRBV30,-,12,TGTGCCTGGATGCCGTACGGGGAGACCCAGTACTTC,CAWMPYGETQYF
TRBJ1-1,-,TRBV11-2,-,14,TGTGCCAGCAGCTTAGATCGTCCGAACACTGAAGCTTTCTTT,CASSLDRPNTEAFF
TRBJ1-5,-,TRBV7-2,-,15,TGTGCCAGCAGCTTATCGGCAGGGTATACTCAGCCCCAGCATTTT,CASSLSAGYTQPQHF
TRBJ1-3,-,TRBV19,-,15,TGTGCCAGTAGTAACTGGGAGGACGCTGGAAACACCATATATTTT,CASSNWEDAGNTIYF
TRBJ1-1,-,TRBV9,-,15,TGTGCCAGCAGCGTAGCGAGCCGGGGATCTTCTGAAGCTTTCTTT,CASSVASRGSSEAFF
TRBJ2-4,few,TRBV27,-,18,TGTGCCAGCAAACCTATGACGGGTGACTATAAAGCCAAAAACATTCAGTACTTC,CASKPMTGDYKAKNIQYF
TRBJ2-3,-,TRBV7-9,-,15,TGTGCCAGCAGCTTTTACAGCGGGAGCACAGATACGCAGTATTTT,CASSFYSGSTDTQYF
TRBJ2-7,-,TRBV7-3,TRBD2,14,TGTGCCAGCAGCTCTGGACTAGCGGGAGGCCAGCAGTACTTC,CASSSGLAGGQQYF
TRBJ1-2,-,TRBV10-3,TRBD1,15,TGTGCCATCAGTGGCGTCCAGGGGGCTGACTATGGCTACACCTTC,CAISGVQGADYGYTF
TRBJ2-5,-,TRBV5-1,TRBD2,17,TGCGCCAGCAGCCCCGGACTAGCGGGAACGGTGGGAGAGACCCAGTACTTC,CASSPGLAGTVGETQYF
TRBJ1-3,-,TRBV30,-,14,TGTGCCTGGAGTACAGGGAGCTCAGGAAACACCATATATTTT,CAWSTGSSGNTIYF
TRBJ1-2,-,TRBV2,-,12,TGTGCCAGCAGTGAATATGTATATGGCTACACCTTC,CASSEYVYGYTF
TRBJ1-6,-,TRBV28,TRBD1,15,TGTGCCAGCAGCTCCCCCGTAGCGGACAGGCTACCCCTCCACTTT,CASSSPVADRLPLHF
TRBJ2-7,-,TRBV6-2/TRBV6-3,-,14,TGTGCCAGCAGTCCCCAGGGGTTTGCCTACGAGCAGTACTTC,CASSPQGFAYEQYF
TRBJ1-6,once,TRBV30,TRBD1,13,TGTGCCTGGAGTGTACAGGGGTCCATCTCCCTCCACTTT,CAWSVQGSISLHF
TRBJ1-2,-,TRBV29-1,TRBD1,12,TGCAGCGTTGGGCCGGACAGGTATGGCTACACCTTC,CSVGPDRYGYTF
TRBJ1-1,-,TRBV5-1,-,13,TGCGCCAGCAGCTTGGGCAGGGACACTGAAGCTTTCTTT,CASSLGRDTEAFF
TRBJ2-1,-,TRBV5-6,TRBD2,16,TGTGCCAGCAGCTTGGGGGCTAGCGGTGCTTACAATGAGCAGTTCTTC,CASSLGASGAYNEQFF
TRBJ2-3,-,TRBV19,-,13,TGTGCCACCAGCGGGCGTGGCACAGATACGCAGTATTTT,CATSGRGTDTQYF